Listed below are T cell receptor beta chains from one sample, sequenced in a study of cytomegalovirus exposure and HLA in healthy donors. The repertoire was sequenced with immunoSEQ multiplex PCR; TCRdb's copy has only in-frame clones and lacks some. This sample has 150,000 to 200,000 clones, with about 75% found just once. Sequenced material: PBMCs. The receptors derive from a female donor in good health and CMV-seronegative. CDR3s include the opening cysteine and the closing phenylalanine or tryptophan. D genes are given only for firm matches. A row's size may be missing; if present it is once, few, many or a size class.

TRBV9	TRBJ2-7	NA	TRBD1	CASSGTPGTGSHEQYF	TGTGCCAGCAGTGGAACCCCCGGGACAGGGTCCCACGAGCAGTACTTC
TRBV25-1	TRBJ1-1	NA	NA	CASSLSGGGAFF	TGTGCCAGCAGTCTCTCTGGGGGGGGAGCTTTCTTT
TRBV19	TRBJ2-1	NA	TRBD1	CASQEGSGTGGYNEQFF	TGTGCCAGTCAGGAAGGTTCCGGGACAGGGGGCTACAATGAGCAGTTCTTC
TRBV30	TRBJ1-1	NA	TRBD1	CAWSVDRGGTEAFF	TGTGCCTGGAGTGTTGACAGGGGAGGCACTGAAGCTTTCTTT
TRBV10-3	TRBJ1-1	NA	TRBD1	CAIRGTEGNTEAFF	TGTGCCATCAGGGGGACAGAAGGGAACACTGAAGCTTTCTTT
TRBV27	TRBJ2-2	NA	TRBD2	CASSLWGGQSITGELFF	TGTGCCAGCAGTTTATGGGGGGGTCAGTCGATCACCGGGGAGCTGTTTTTT
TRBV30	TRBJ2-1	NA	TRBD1	CAANRDRGISEQFF	TGTGCCGCCAACCGGGACAGGGGGATTAGTGAGCAGTTCTTC
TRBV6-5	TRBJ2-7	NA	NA	CASSYSLTSGEKYF	TGTGCCAGCAGTTACTCCCTGACCTCCGGAGAAAAGTACTTC
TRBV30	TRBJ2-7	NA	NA	CAWGDGSYEQYF	TGTGCCTGGGGTGACGGCTCCTACGAGCAGTACTTC
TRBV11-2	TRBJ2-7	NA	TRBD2	CASSLVLAGGQPYEQYF	TGTGCCAGCAGCTTAGTACTAGCGGGGGGGCAACCCTACGAGCAGTACTTC
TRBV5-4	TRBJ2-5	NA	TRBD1	CASSLAGTEETQYF	TGTGCCAGCAGCTTGGCCGGGACAGAAGAGACCCAGTACTTC
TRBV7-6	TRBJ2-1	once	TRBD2	CASSPGTSGRDEQFF	TGTGCCAGCAGCCCAGGGACTAGCGGGAGGGATGAGCAGTTCTTC
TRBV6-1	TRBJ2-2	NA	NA	CATHLVGASGELFF	TGTGCCACACACCTTGTGGGGGCATCAGGGGAGCTGTTTTTT
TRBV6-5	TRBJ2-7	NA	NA	CASSYRYEQYF	TGTGCCAGCAGTTACCGCTACGAGCAGTACTTC
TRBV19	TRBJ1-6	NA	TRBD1	CASSSYRGPNSPLHF	TGTGCCAGTAGTTCCTACAGGGGGCCGAATTCACCCCTCCACTTT
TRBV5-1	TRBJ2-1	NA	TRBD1	CASSLDLGQGEVEQFF	TGCGCCAGCAGCTTAGACCTCGGACAGGGGGAGGTGGAGCAGTTCTTC
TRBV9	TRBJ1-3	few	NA	CASSVLRDISGNTIYF	TGTGCCAGCAGCGTACTTCGGGATATCTCTGGAAACACCATATATTTT
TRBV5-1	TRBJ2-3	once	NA	CASSTFTGSTDTQYF	TGCGCCAGCAGCACCTTTACGGGAAGCACAGATACGCAGTATTTT
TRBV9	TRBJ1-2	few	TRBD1	CASSAATGGGYGYTF	TGTGCCAGCAGCGCAGCGACAGGGGGCGGCTATGGCTACACCTTC
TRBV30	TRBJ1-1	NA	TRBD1	CAWSVTNTGGTEAFF	TGTGCCTGGAGTGTGACTAACACAGGGGGAACTGAAGCTTTCTTT
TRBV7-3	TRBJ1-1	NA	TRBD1	CASSLGQGAEAFF	TGTGCCAGCAGCTTAGGACAGGGAGCTGAAGCTTTCTTT
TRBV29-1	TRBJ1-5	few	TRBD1	CSVQTGNQPQHF	TGCAGCGTCCAGACAGGGAATCAGCCCCAGCATTTT
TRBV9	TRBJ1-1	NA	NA	CASSDSPEARGTMNTEAFF	TGTGCCAGCAGCGATAGCCCCGAGGCCAGGGGCACGATGAACACTGAAGCTTTCTTT
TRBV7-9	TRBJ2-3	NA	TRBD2	CAGRSGGGGDTQYF	TGTGCCGGGAGGAGCGGGGGGGGTGGAGATACGCAGTATTTT
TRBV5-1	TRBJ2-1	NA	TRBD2	CASSFERGGLNEQFF	TGCGCCAGCAGCTTCGAGCGGGGGGGCCTCAATGAGCAGTTCTTC
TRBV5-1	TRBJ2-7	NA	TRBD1	CASSRTGDYEQYF	TGCGCCAGCAGTCGGACAGGGGACTACGAGCAGTACTTC
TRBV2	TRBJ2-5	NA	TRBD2	CASSGGSGGKETQYF	TGTGCCAGCAGTGGGGGGAGCGGGGGGAAGGAGACCCAGTACTTC
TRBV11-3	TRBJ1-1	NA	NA	CASSLTAGTEAFF	TGTGCCAGCAGCTTAACGGCGGGCACTGAAGCTTTCTTT
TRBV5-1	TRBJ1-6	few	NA	CASSIDSPINSPLHF	TGCGCCAGCAGCATTGACAGCCCAATAAATTCACCCCTCCACTTT
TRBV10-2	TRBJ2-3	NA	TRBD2	CASSSLAGGYKGTDTQYF	TGCGCCAGCAGTTCACTAGCGGGGGGCTATAAGGGCACAGATACGCAGTATTTT
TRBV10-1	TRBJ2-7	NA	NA	CASSEPGHEQYF	TGCGCCAGCAGTGAGCCGGGTCACGAGCAGTACTTC
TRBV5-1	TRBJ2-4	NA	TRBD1	CASSDPRGLGDIQYF	TGCGCCAGCAGCGATCCTAGGGGGCTGGGAGACATTCAGTACTTC
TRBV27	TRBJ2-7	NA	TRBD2	CASSWAGGSYEQYF	TGTGCCAGCAGTTGGGCGGGAGGGTCTTACGAGCAGTACTTC
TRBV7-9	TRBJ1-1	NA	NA	CASSLGSHQGQAFF	TGTGCCAGCAGCTTAGGAAGTCATCAGGGCCAAGCTTTCTTT
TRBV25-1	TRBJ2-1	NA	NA	CASSGRKRTYNEQFF	TGTGCCAGCAGTGGTAGGAAGAGGACCTACAATGAGCAGTTCTTC
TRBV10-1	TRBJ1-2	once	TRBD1	CASSESRDRNGYTF	TGCGCCAGCAGTGAGTCCAGGGACAGGAATGGCTACACCTTC